The 27 T cell receptor beta chains below were found in one sample sequenced in a study of cytomegalovirus exposure and HLA in healthy donors. This table comes from immunoSEQ multiplex PCR, and its TCRdb copy is limited to in-frame clones, with some not included. The table lists some 150,000 clones, 70% to 90% of them singletons, with 2.5% to 3.5% in the top ten. The sequencing sample was made of PBMCs. These receptors all stem from a man between 18 and 35 years old in good health and CMV-seronegative.

The chain has TRBV19 and TRBJ2-3; the D gene is possibly TRBD2 (5 bases). The V end was cut by 5 bases, the J end by 2 bases, with 20 bases between. Germline V gene data show CDR1 as LNHDA and CDR2 as SQIVND (reference sequence). The CDR3 loop spans 17 amino acids. The CDR3 DNA reads as TGTGCCAGTAGTCCCTACTATGCGAGCGGTTCCACAGATACGCAGTATTTT. Protein product: CASSPYYASGSTDTQYF.

In its sample, this clone was seen once. The CDR3 is CASWESGQGMNTEAFF. CDR3 sequence (DNA): TGTGCCAGCTGGGAATCGGGACAGGGGATGAACACTGAAGCTTTCTTT. The rearrangement joins TRBV2 to TRBJ1-1, with 10 bases fitting TRBD1. V was clipped by 8 bases and J by 0 bases; unmatched bases: 9. The CDR3 loop spans 16 amino acids. Germline CDR1 reads SNHLY; CDR2 reads FYNNEI.

There are a few counts of this clone. V gene TRBV10-1 combines with J gene TRBJ2-7; the match to TRBD2 covers 7 bases. Trimming at V came to 5 bases and at J to 0 bases, leaving 13 bases not matched to a gene. Germline V gene sequence: CDR1 WNHNN, CDR2 SYGVQD (reference sequence). There are 17 residues in the CDR3. The CDR3 DNA is TGCGCCAGCAGTACCATTGGGGGGGGGATCCCCTCCTACGAGCAGTACGTC. This translates into CASSTIGGGIPSYEQYV.

The CDR3 loop is CASSSRDNSYEQYF. The CDR3 coding sequence is TGTGCCAGCAGTTCCCGGGACAACTCCTACGAGCAGTACTTC. The chain links TRBV6-5 to TRBJ2-7, with D maybe TRBD1 (6 bases). Trimming stripped 4 bases from V and 0 bases from J, with 10 bases between. The CDR3 has 14 amino acids. From germline, CDR1 is MNHEY and CDR2 SVGAGI.

This clone occurred a few times. The chain combines TRBV5-1 with TRBJ1-5; D might be TRBD1 (6 bases). V was shortened by 0 bases and J by 1 base, with 8 bases between the two germline ends. Germline V CDR1 and CDR2: SGHRS, YFSETQ. The CDR3 contains 15 residues. The DNA of the CDR3 is TGCGCCAGCAGCTTGGAGGGGGGGAGCAATCAGCCCCAGCATTTT. This gives the protein CASSLEGGSNQPQHF.

The CDR3 region has the DNA TGCAGCGTGCGCAGGGTACCTGGAAACACCATATATTTT. Protein product: CSVRRVPGNTIYF. The V and J genes are TRBV29-1 and TRBJ1-3; D is possibly TRBD1 (5 bases). Germline CDR1 SQVTM, CDR2 ANQGSEA. The V end was cut by 6 bases, the J end by 2 bases, with 11 bases between. This CDR3 comprises 13 residues. Full variable domain (missing parts from reference TRBV29-1 and TRBJ1-3): SAVISQKPSRDICQRGTSLTIQCQVDSQVTMMFWYRQQPGQSLTLIATANQGSEATYESGFVIDKFPISRPNLTFSTLTVSNMSPEDSSIYLCSVRRVPGNTIYFGEGSWLTVV.

J is TRBJ2-1 and V is TRBV2; the match to TRBD1 covers 9 bases. The V and J ends lost 4 bases and 7 bases, in that order; junction bases with no gene match: 5. Germline values: CDR1 SNHLY, CDR2 FYNNEI. This CDR3 has 14 residues. CDR3 coding DNA: TGTGCCAGCAGTGCCCGGGACAGGGTAAATGAGCAGTTCTTC. It encodes CASSARDRVNEQFF.

V gene TRBV11-3 combines with J gene TRBJ2-4; 7 nucleotides match TRBD2. Trimming cost V 5 bases and J 8 bases; bases outside gene matches: 9. This CDR3 contains 14 residues. Germline V gene sequence: CDR1 SGHNT, CDR2 YENEEA. CDR3 sequence (DNA): TGTGCCAGCAGCCTAACAAGTGGGGGGGACATTCAGTACTTC. Translating it yields CASSLTSGGDIQYF. Based on the CDR3 plus reference TRBV11-3 and TRBJ2-4, the full variable domain is EAGVVQSPRYKIIEKKQPVAFWCNPISGHNTLYWYLQNLGQGPELLIRYENEEAVDDSQLPKDRFSAERLKGVDSTLKIQPAELGDSAVYLCASSLTSGGDIQYFGAGTRLSVL.

The chain employs TRBV30 and TRBJ2-7; 14 bases are a match to TRBD2. Trimming cost V 3 bases and J 0 bases; bases outside gene matches: 7. The CDR3 length is 17 residues. Germline values: CDR1 GTSNPN, CDR2 SVGIG (reference sequence). CDR3 in amino acids: CAWRPGLAGEFSYEQYV. For the CDR3, the DNA is TGTGCCTGGAGACCGGGACTAGCGGGGGAATTCTCCTACGAGCAGTACGTC.

The chain uses TRBV19 and TRBJ2-7; tentative D call: TRBD1 (6 bases). V dropped 6 bases and J dropped 2 bases, with 17 bases sitting between them. The CDR3 runs 15 residues. CDR1 and CDR2 from the germline V gene are LNHDA and SQIVND (reference sequence). The CDR3 DNA reads as TGTGCCAGTAGAAGGGGGTTCCGGGGCCCCTACGAGCAGTACTTC. Protein: CASRRGFRGPYEQYF.

This clone was observed a handful of times. The genes are TRBV4-1 and TRBJ1-6; 7 nucleotides agree with TRBD1. This CDR3 region has 15 residues. Germline CDR1 MGHRA, CDR2 YSYEKL. V shed 3 bases and J 7 bases; nucleotides not matched to a gene: 6. The CDR3 sequence: CASSHPGTVNSPLHF. The CDR3 DNA is TGCGCCAGCAGCCATCCCGGGACAGTGAATTCACCCCTCCACTTT.

This chain links TRBV6-1 with TRBJ2-1; D might be TRBD2 (5 bases). The CDR3 length is 17 residues. V was trimmed by 3 bases and J by 7 bases, leaving 22 bases between them. Germline loops: CDR1 MNHNS, CDR2 SASEGT. The CDR3 bases are TGTGCCAGCAGTGATGTAAAAATGGCGGGTTTGTATAATGAGCAGTTCTTC. The encoded protein is CASSDVKMAGLYNEQFF.

The genes are TRBV28 and TRBJ2-1; 8 nucleotides align to TRBD2. The junction had 14 bases not matched to a gene; V was cut back by 7 bases and J by 9 bases. Germline V gene lookup returns CDR1 MDHEN and CDR2 SYDVKM. There are 15 residues in the CDR3. CDR3 amino acids: CASNPYEVAGIEQFF. The CDR3 DNA sequence: TGTGCCAGCAACCCATACGAGGTAGCGGGGATTGAGCAGTTCTTC.

The chain joins TRBV7-8 to TRBJ2-1; 11 bases fit TRBD2. The CDR3 is made up of 16 amino acids. V dropped 3 bases and J dropped 3; count of bases not matched to a gene: 4. Germline CDR1 reads SGHVS; CDR2 reads FQNEAQ. CDR3 nucleotides: TGTGCCAGCAGCTTCCCCACTAGCGGGGGCTACAATGAGCAGTTCTTC. Translation gives CASSFPTSGGYNEQFF.

V gene TRBV6-1 combines with J gene TRBJ1-5; 9 bases align to TRBD1. Trimming at V came to 0 bases and at J to 7 bases, leaving 10 bases not matched to a gene. Germline CDR1 MNHNS, CDR2 SASEGT. The CDR3 sequence is 17 residues long. The CDR3 region is CASSEAVYRGLGQPQHF. In DNA form, the CDR3 reads TGTGCCAGCAGTGAAGCGGTATACAGGGGGCTAGGACAGCCCCAGCATTTT.

The chain is built from TRBV19 and TRBJ2-7, with 9 bases lining up with TRBD1. Germline CDR1 is LNHDA and CDR2 is SQIVND (reference sequence). CDR3 size: 13 residues. V trimming: 8 bases; J trimming: 0 bases; junction bases outside the gene matches: 2. The CDR3 DNA reads TGTGCCAGTCAGGACAGGGGCTCCTACGAGCAGTACTTC. Protein sequence: CASQDRGSYEQYF.

This clone appeared once. The chain recombines TRBV29-1 with TRBJ2-2; 9 nucleotides agree with TRBD1. The V and J ends lost 4 bases and 6 bases, in that order; junction bases with no gene match: 0. This CDR3 is built from 12 residues. CDR1 is SQVTM and CDR2 is ANQGSEA in the germline V gene. The CDR3 DNA reads as TGCAGCGTTGGACAGGGGGCCGGGGAGCTGTTTTTT. Translation: CSVGQGAGELFF.

J is TRBJ1-1 and V is TRBV27; D gene ambiguous. The CDR3 loop spans 13 amino acids. The germline CDR1 and CDR2 sequences are MNHEY and SMNVEV (reference sequence). The ends were cut back, 2 bases at V and 8 bases at J, with 12 bases in the middle. CDR3 loop: CASSLHVRGEAFF. In DNA, the CDR3 is TGTGCCAGCAGTTTACATGTGAGAGGGGAAGCTTTCTTT.

The chain couples TRBV6-5 to TRBJ1-1; the match to TRBD1 covers 7 bases. CDR1 is MNHEY and CDR2 is SVGAGI in the germline V gene. CDR3 length: 15 amino acids. Trimming took 5 bases from V and 0 from J; bases not matched to a gene: 6. The CDR3 DNA follows: TGTGCCAGCAGTAGATCGGGACAGATGAACACTGAAGCTTTCTTT. Translation gives CASSRSGQMNTEAFF.

The chain recombines TRBV6-1 with TRBJ2-1; D remains ambiguous. Looked up from germline, CDR1 is MNHNS and CDR2 is SASEGT. The CDR3 totals 16 residues. V was shortened by 4 bases and J by 5 bases, with 18 bases between the two germline ends. DNA of the CDR3: TGTGCCAGCAGTGGAGGTATCGGCCCTATGAACAATGAGCAGTTCTTC. This translates into CASSGGIGPMNNEQFF.

V is TRBV6-1 and J is TRBJ2-5; possibly TRBD2 for D (6 bases). The CDR3 has 14 amino acids. The germline V gene encodes CDR1 MNHNS and CDR2 SASEGT. V was trimmed by 4 bases and J by 1 base, leaving 10 bases between them. The CDR3 loop reads CASSVMGGQETQYF. In DNA form, the CDR3 reads TGTGCCAGCAGTGTAATGGGGGGCCAAGAGACCCAGTACTTC.

The chain is built from TRBV19 and TRBJ2-5, with 11 bases lining up with TRBD1. The V gene end was trimmed by 3 bases and the J gene end by 6 bases; junction bases not matched to a gene: 3. Germline assignment: CDR1 LNHDA and CDR2 SQIVND (reference sequence). The CDR3 extends over 14 amino acids. For the CDR3, the DNA is TGTGCCAGTAGTATGGACAGGGGGCCAAAGACCCAGTACTTC. As protein: CASSMDRGPKTQYF.

The CDR3 sequence is CASSLGRSEDGYTF. The CDR3 DNA follows: TGCGCCAGCAGCTTGGGAAGGAGCGAAGATGGCTACACCTTC. The genes are TRBV5-1 and TRBJ1-2; the D is unclear. CDR1 is SGHRS and CDR2 is YFSETQ in the germline V gene. The V end lost 0 bases, the J end lost 6 bases, and 12 bases lay between the germline ends. The CDR3 consists of 14 residues.

The CDR3: CASSPSDRSTYEQYF. CDR3 DNA: TGTGCCAGCAGCCCCTCGGACAGGTCTACCTACGAGCAGTACTTC. The rearrangement joins TRBV14 to TRBJ2-7, with 7 bases matching TRBD1. Trimming took 4 bases from V and 2 from J; bases not matched to a gene: 8. CDR1 is SGHDN, CDR2 FVKESK, per germline. The CDR3 runs to 15 residues.

This sequence joins TRBV5-1 and TRBJ2-2; tentatively, D is TRBD1 (5 bases). The CDR3 sequence is 15 residues long. Trimming pared 4 bases from V and 5 bases from J, leaving 15 bases between. The V gene's germline CDR1 is SGHRS and CDR2 YFSETQ. CDR3: CASSADSVPTGELFF. The CDR3 DNA reads TGCGCCAGCAGCGCCGACAGCGTCCCGACCGGGGAGCTGTTTTTT.

This clone was counted a single time. J is TRBJ1-4 and V is TRBV7-9; D may be TRBD1 (6 bases). CDR1 and CDR2 (germline): SEHNR, FQNEAQ (reference sequence). This CDR3 region has 15 residues. Trimming removed 4 bases at V and 0 bases at J, with 9 bases between. CDR3 nucleotides: TGTGCCAGCAGCTGGTGGGACACAACTAATGAAAAACTGTTTTTT. Residues: CASSWWDTTNEKLFF.

The chain links TRBV4-2 to TRBJ1-2; D ambiguous. This CDR3 is 15 amino acids long. Germline CDR1 LGHNA, CDR2 YNFKEQ. Trimming took 1 base from V and 8 from J, leaving 17 bases between them. DNA for the CDR3: TGTGCCAGCAGCCAAGTATTGGACGGGGATGGAGGCTACACCTTC. Translated: CASSQVLDGDGGYTF.